This T cell receptor (beta chain) was documented in a study of T cell repertoires in cytomegalovirus infection. Across the study: CMV epitopes in the study were HLA-C-restricted (recently identified) and HLA-B-restricted (well studied). Signatures in public TCR beta sequences pointed to both CMV infection and matching HLA type.

One entry per CDR3 protein, called by TCRdb with MiXCR from the reads. The data show 550,000 to 850,000 distinct CDR3 sequences, with roughly 33% seen just once and over 15% held by the top ten. Comments on this clonotype: The target antigen is unknown.

General study points: There were HLA-C-restricted CMV-specific TCR beta clonotypes dominating the ex vivo response. Cumulative frequency (of public TCR beta family members) identified carriers of CMV plus the relevant HLA.

The clonotype was recovered from a human donor in good health (CMV status not recorded). Some clones in this sample may be carry-over from other donors' samples. The material was cultured PBMCs, obtained from culture after CMV antigen stimulation.

The CDR3 DNA sequence: TGTGCCAGCAGCTTAGGAGACAGGGGGGCTTTCTTT. Protein product: CASSLGDRGAFF. The chain carries TRBV11-2 and TRBJ1-1; 9 bases agree with TRBD1. In germline, CDR1 is SGHAT, CDR2 FQNNGV. This CDR3 comprises 12 residues. The J segment lost 11 bases and the V segment lost 1 base, leaving 2 bases of the junction unmatched.